This record concerns one TCR beta chain sequence. CDR3 length: 13 residues. V lost 5 bases, J lost 6 bases, and 8 bases lay in between. CDR1 and CDR2 from the germline V gene are KGHSH and LQKENI. The method was immunoSEQ multiplex PCR; TCRdb's version includes in-frame clones alone and lacks a portion of them. The sample has some 240,000 clones; roughly four fifths are singletons. This entry belongs to a study of blood T cell repertoires in COVID-19. Whole-study context: Samples of COVID-19 (acute and convalescent) were obtained from the United States, Italy and Spain.

The rearrangement uses TRBV18 and TRBJ1-6; D perhaps matches TRBD1 (5 bases). The sequencing input was peripheral blood. The TCR originated in a woman aged 55 to 70 with active or convalescent COVID-19. CDR3 sequence: CASSGQGNSPLHF. The DNA for the CDR3 is TGTGCCAGCTCAGGGCAGGGTAATTCACCCCTCCACTTT.